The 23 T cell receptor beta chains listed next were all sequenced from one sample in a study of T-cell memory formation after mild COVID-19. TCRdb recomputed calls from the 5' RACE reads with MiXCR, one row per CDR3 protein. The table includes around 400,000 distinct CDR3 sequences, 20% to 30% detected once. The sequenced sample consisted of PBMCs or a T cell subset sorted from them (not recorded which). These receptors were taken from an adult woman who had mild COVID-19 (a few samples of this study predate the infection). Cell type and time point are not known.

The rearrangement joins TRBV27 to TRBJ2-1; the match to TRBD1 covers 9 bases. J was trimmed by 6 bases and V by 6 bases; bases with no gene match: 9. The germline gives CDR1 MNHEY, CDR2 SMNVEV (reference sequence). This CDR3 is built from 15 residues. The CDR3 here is CASRPGGTGSNEQFF. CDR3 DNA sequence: TGTGCCAGCAGACCTGGGGGGACAGGGTCCAATGAGCAGTTCTTC.

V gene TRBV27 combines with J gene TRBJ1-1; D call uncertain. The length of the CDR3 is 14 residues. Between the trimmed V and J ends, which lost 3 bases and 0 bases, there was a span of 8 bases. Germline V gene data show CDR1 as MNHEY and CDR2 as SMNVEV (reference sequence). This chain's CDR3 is CASSFTRLNTEAFF. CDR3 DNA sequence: TGTGCCAGCAGTTTTACGAGATTGAACACTGAAGCTTTCTTT.

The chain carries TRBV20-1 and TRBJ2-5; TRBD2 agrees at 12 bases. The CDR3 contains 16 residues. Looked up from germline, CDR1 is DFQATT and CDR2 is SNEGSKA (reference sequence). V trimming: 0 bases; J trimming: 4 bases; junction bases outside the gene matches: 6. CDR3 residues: CSARDDLAGGRETQYF. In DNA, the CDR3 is TGCAGTGCTAGAGATGACCTAGCGGGAGGGCGAGAGACCCAGTACTTC.

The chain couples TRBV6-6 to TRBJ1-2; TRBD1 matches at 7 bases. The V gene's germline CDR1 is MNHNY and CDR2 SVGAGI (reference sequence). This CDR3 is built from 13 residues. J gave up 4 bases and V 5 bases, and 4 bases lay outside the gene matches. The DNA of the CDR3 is TGTGCCAGCAGTAAGGGACAGACCTATGGCTACACCTTC. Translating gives CASSKGQTYGYTF.

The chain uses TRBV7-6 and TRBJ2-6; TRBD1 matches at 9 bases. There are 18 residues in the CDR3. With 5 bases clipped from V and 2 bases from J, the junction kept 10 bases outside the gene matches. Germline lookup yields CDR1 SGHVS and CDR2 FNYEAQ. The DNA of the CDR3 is TGTGCCAGCAGCCTAGGGGGACAGGGATCCCCTGGGGCCAACGTCCTGACTTTC. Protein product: CASSLGGQGSPGANVLTF.

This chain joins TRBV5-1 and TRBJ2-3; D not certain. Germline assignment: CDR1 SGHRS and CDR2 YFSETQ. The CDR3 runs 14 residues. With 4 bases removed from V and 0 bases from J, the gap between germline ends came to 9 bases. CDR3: CASSVRPSTDTQYF. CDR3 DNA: TGCGCCAGCAGCGTCAGACCTAGCACAGATACGCAGTATTTT.

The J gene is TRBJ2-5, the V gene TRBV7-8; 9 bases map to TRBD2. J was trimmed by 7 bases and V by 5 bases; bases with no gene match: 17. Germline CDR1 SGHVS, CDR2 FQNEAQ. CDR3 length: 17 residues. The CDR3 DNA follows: TGTGCCAGCAGCCCACGGCGGCTAGCGGGATCCCGGGGGACCCAGTACTTC. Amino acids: CASSPRRLAGSRGTQYF.

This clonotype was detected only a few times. The CDR3 bases are TGTGCCAGCAGGGCGGGACTAGCGGGGGGTAGCACAGATACGCAGTATTTT. Protein product: CASRAGLAGGSTDTQYF. J is TRBJ2-3 and V is TRBV12-3 or TRBV12-4, with 15 bases aligning to TRBD2. The CDR3 extends over 17 amino acids. V gave up 6 bases and J gave up 0 bases; unmatched junction bases: 4.

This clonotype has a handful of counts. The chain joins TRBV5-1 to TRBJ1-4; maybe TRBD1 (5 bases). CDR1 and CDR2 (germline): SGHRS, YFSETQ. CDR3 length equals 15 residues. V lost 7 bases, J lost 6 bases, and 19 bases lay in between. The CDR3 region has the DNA TGCGCCAGCTGTATGGCGGGGCTTTGGGATGAAAAACTGTTTTTT. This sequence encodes CASCMAGLWDEKLFF.

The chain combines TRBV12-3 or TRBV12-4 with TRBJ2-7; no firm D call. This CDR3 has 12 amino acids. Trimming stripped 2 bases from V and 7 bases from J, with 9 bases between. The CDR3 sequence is CASSLPPEEQYF. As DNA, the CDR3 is TGTGCCAGCAGTTTACCGCCCGAGGAGCAGTACTTC.

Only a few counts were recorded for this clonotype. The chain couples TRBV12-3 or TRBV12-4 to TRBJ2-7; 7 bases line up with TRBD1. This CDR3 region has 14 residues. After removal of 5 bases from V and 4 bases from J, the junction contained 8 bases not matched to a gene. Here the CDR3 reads CASSLSTGYYEQYF. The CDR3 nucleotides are TGTGCCAGCAGTCTATCGACAGGGTATTACGAGCAGTACTTC.

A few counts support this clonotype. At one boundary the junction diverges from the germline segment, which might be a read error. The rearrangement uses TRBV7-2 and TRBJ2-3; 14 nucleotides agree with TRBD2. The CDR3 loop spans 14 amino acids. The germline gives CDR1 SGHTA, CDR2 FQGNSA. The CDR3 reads CASRPDQTSGGANF. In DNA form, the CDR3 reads TGTGCCAGCAGGCCCGACCAGACTAGCGGGGGGGCGAATTTT. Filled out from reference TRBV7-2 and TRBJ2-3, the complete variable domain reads GAGVSQSPSNKVTEKGKDVELRCDPISGHTALYWYRQSLGQGLEFLIYFQGNSAPDKSGLPSDRFSAERTGGSVSTLTIQRTQQEDSAVYLCASRPDQTSGGANFGPGTRLTVL.

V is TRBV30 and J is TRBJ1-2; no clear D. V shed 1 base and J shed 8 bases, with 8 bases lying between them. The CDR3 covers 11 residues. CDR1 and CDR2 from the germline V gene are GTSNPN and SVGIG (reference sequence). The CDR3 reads CAWSAHPGYTF. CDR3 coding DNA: TGTGCCTGGAGTGCCCACCCCGGCTACACCTTC.

CDR3 coding DNA: TGCAGTGCTAGAGATTCGAGACGGGGAAACTCCTACAATGAGCAGTTCTTC. Translation gives CSARDSRRGNSYNEQFF. The chain recombines TRBV20-1 with TRBJ2-1, with D possibly being TRBD2 (5 bases). The CDR3 has 17 residues. Trimming took off 0 bases at V and 0 bases at J, with 15 bases between the two ends. CDR1 and CDR2 (germline): DFQATT, SNEGSKA (reference sequence).

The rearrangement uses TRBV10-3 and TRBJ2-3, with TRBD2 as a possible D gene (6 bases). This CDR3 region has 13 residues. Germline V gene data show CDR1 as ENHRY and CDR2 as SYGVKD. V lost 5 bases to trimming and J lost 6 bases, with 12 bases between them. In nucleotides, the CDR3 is TGTGCCATCAGTTCACATGGGGGGGATACGCAGTATTTT. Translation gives CAISSHGGDTQYF.

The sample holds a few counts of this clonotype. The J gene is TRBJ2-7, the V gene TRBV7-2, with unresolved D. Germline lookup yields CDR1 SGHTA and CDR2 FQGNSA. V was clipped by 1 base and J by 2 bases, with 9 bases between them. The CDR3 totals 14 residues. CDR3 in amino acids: CASSLVSGAYEQYF. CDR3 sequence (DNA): TGTGCCAGCAGCTTAGTTTCTGGAGCCTACGAGCAGTACTTC.

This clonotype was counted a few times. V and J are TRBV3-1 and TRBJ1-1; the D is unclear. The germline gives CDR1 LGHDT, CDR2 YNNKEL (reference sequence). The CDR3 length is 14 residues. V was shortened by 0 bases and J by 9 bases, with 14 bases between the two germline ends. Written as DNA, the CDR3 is TGTGCCAGCAGCCAAGATATCGGGCCACGTCAAGCTTTCTTT. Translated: CASSQDIGPRQAFF. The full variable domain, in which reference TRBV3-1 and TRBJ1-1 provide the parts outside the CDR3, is DTAVSQTPKYLVTQMGNDKSIKCEQNLGHDTMYWYKQDSKKFLKIMFSYNNKELIINETVPNRFSPKSPDKAHLNLHINSLELGDSAVYFCASSQDIGPRQAFFGQGTRLTVV.

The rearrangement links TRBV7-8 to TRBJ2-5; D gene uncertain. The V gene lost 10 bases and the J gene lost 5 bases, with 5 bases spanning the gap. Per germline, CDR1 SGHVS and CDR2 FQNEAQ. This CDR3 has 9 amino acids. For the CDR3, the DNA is TGTGCCACCCCGGAGACCCAGTACTTC. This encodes CATPETQYF.

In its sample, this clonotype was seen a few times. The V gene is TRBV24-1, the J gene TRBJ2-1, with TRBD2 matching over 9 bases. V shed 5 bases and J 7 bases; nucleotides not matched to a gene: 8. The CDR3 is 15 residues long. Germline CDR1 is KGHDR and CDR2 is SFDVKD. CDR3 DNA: TGTGCCACCAGTGTCGCGGGAGGGATCCGTAATGAGCAGTTCTTC. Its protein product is CATSVAGGIRNEQFF.

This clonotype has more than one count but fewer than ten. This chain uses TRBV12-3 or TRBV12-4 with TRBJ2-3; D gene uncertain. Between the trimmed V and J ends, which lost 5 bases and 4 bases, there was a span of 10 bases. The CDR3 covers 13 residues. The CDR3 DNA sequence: TGTGCCAGCAGTCCAAACCCCCCAGATACGCAGTATTTT. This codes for CASSPNPPDTQYF.

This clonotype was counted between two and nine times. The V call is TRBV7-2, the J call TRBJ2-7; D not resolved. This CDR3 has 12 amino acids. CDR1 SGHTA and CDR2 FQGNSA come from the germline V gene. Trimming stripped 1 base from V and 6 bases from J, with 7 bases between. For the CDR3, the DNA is TGTGCCAGCAGCTTAGGCCTGCTCGAGCAGTACTTC. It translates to CASSLGLLEQYF.

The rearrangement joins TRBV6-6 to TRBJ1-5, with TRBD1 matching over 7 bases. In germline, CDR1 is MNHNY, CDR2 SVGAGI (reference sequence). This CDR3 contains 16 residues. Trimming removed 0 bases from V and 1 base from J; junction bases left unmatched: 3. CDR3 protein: CASSYSQQGSNQPQHF. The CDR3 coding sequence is TGTGCCAGCAGTTACTCGCAACAGGGGAGCAATCAGCCCCAGCATTTT.

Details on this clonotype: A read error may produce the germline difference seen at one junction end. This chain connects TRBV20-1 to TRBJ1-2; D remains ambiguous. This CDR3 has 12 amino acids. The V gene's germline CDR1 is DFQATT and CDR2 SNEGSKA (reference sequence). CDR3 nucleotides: TGCAGTGCTAGAGACAGGTCCCACATCCCAAAATTC. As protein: CSARDRSHIPKF.